In this sample, the clone carrying this T cell receptor beta chain turned up a few times. The CDR3 contains 16 residues. The junction had 10 bases not matched to a gene; V was cut back by 4 bases and J by 7 bases. Germline V gene lookup returns CDR1 SGDLS and CDR2 YYNGEE. The record originates from a study of blood T cell repertoires in COVID-19. Data came from immunoSEQ multiplex PCR; TCRdb stores just in-frame clones and leaves some out. The table shows over 300,000 clones, with about 85% occurring only once. The V call is TRBV9, the J call TRBJ1-6; 8 nucleotides match TRBD1. The material sequenced was PBMCs or T cells enriched from blood (not recorded which). This TCR was sampled from a woman aged 25-40 years who had recovered from COVID-19. The CDR3 DNA follows: TGTGCCAGCAGCACCCGGCCGACAGGGGAAAATTCACCCCTCCACTTT. It translates to CASSTRPTGENSPLHF.